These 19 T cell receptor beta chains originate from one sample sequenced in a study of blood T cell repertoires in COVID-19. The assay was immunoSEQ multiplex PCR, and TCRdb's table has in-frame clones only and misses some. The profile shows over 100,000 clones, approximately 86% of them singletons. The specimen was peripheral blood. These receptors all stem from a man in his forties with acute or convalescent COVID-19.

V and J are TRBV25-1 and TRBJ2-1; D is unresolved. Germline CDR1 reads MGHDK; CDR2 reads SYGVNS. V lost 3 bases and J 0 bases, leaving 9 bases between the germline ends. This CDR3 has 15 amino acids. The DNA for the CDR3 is TGTGCCAGCAGTGATAGACTGATCTCCTACAATGAGCAGTTCTTC. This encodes CASSDRLISYNEQFF.

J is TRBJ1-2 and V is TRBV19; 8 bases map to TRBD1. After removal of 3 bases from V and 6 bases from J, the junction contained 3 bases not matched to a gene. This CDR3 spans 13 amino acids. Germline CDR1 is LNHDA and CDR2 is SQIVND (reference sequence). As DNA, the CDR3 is TGTGCCAGTAGTATCGCAGGGGGCGATGGCTACACCTTC. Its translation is CASSIAGGDGYTF. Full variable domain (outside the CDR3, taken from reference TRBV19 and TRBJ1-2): DGGITQSPKYLFRKEGQNVTLSCEQNLNHDAMYWYRQDPGQGLRLIYYSQIVNDFQKGDIAEGYSVSREKKESFPLTVTSAQKNPTAFYLCASSIAGGDGYTFGSGTRLTVV.

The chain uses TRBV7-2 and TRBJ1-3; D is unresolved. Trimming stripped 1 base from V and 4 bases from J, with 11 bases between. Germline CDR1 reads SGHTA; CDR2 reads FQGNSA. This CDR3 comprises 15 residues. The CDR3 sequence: CASSLVLGTGNTIYF. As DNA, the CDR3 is TGTGCCAGCAGCTTAGTTCTAGGAACAGGAAACACCATATATTTT.

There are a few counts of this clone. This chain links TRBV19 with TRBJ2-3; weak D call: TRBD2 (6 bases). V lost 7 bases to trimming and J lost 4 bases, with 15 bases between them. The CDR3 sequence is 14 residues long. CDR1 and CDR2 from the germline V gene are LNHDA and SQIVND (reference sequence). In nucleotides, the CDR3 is TGTGCCAGTAACGATTATAGCGGTTCAGATACGCAGTATTTT. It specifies CASNDYSGSDTQYF.

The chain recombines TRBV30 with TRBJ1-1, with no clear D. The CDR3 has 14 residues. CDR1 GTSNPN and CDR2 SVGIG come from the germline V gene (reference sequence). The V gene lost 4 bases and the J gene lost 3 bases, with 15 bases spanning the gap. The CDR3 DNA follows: TGTGCCTGGACCCGGGGAGTTGGTGACACTGAAGCTTTCTTT. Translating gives CAWTRGVGDTEAFF.

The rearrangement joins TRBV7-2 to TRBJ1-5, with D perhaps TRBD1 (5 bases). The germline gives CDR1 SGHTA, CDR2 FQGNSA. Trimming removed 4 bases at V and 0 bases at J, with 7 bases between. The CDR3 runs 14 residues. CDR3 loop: CASSWDSSNQPQHF. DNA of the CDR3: TGTGCCAGCAGCTGGGACTCTAGCAATCAGCCCCAGCATTTT.

The CDR3 DNA is TGTGCCAGCAGCACAGACAGGGGGCTGAGGAATGAGCAGTTCTTC. Translating it yields CASSTDRGLRNEQFF. V is TRBV9 and J is TRBJ2-1; 10 bases agree with TRBD1. Germline CDR1 is SGDLS and CDR2 is YYNGEE. Trimming at V came to 4 bases and at J to 7 bases, leaving 8 bases not matched to a gene. The CDR3 has 15 residues.

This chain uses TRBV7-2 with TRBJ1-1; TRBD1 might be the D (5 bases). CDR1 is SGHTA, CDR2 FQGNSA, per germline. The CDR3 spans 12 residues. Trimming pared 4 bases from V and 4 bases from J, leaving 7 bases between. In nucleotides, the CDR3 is TGTGCCAGCAGCTCCGACAGCACTGAAGCTTTCTTT. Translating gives CASSSDSTEAFF.

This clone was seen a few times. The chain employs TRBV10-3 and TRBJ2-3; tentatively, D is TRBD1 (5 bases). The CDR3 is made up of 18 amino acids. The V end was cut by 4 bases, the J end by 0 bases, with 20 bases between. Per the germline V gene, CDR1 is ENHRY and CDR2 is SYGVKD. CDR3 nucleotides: TGTGCCATCAGTGCCAACTTAAAATATCAGGGTAGCACAGATACGCAGTATTTT. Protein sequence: CAISANLKYQGSTDTQYF.

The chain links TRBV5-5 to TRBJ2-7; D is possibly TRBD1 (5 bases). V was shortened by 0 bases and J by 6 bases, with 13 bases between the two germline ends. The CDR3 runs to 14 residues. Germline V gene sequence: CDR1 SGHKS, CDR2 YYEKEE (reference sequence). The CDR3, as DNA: TGTGCCAGCAGCTTGGTGGGGAAAGGGGCCGAGCAGTACTTC. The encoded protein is CASSLVGKGAEQYF.

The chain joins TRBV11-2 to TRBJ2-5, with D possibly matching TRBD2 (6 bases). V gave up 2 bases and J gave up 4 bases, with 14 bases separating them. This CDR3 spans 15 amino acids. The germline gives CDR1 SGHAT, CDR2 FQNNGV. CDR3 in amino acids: CASSLSSGRGETQYF. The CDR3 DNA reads TGTGCCAGCAGCTTATCTTCAGGGCGGGGAGAGACCCAGTACTTC.

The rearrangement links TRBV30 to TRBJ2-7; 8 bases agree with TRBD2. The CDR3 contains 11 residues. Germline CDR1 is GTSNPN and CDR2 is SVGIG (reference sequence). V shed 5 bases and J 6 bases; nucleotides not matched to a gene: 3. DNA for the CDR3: TGTGCCTGGGGCGGGGGGTTCGAGCAGTACTTC. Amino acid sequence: CAWGGGFEQYF. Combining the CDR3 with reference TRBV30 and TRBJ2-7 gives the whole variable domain SQTIHQWPATLVQPVGSPLSLECTVEGTSNPNLYWYRQAAGRGLQLLFYSVGIGQISSEVPQNLSASRPQDRQFILSSKKLLLSDSGFYLCAWGGGFEQYFGPGTRLTVT.

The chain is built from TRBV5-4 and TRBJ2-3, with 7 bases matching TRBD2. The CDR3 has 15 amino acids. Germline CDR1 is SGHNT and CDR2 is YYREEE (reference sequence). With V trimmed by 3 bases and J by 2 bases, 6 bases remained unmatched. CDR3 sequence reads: CASSSSLADTDTQYF. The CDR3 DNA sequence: TGTGCCAGCAGCTCCAGTCTAGCGGACACAGATACGCAGTATTTT.

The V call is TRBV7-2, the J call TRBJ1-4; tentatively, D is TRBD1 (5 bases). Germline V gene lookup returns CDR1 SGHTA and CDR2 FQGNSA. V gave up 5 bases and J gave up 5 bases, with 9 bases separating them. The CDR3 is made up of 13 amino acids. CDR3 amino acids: CASSAGPNEKLFF. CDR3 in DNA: TGTGCCAGCAGCGCAGGGCCCAATGAAAAACTGTTTTTT.

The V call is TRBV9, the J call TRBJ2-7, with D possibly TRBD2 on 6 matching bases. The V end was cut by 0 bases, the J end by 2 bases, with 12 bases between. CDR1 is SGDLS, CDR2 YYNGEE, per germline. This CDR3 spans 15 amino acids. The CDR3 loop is CASSVGGEGTYEQYF. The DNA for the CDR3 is TGTGCCAGCAGCGTAGGGGGGGAAGGAACCTACGAGCAGTACTTC.

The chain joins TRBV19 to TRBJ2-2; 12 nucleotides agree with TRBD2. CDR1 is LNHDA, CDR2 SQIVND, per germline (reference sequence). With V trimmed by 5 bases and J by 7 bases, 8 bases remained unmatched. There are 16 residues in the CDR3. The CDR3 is CASSVSSGRAGGELFF. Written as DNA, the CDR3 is TGTGCCAGTAGTGTTTCTAGCGGGAGGGCCGGCGGGGAGCTGTTTTTT.

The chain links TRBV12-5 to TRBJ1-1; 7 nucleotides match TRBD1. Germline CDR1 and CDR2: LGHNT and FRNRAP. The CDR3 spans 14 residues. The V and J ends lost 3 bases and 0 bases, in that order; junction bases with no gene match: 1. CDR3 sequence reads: CASGLGGVNTEAFF. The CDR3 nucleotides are TGTGCTAGTGGTTTAGGGGGCGTGAACACTGAAGCTTTCTTT.

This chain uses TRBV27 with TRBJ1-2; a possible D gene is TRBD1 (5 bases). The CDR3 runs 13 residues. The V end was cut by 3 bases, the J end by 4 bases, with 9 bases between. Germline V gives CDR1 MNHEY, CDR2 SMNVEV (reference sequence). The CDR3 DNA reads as TGTGCCAGCAGTTTGACAGTGGGCTATGGCTACACCTTC. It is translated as CASSLTVGYGYTF.

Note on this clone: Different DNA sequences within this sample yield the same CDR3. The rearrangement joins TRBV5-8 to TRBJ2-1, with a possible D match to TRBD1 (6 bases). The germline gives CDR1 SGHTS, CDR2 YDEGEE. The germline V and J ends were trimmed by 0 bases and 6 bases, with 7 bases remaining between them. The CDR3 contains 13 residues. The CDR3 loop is CASSLDRANEQFF. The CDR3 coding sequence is TGTGCCAGCAGCTTGGACAGGGCCAATGAGCAGTTCTTC.